This T cell receptor (beta chain) was captured by sequencing in a study of T cells in Graves' hyperthyroidism and ophthalmopathy. Germline CDR1 MNHEY, CDR2 SMNVEV (reference sequence). V shed 5 bases and J 2 bases; nucleotides not matched to a gene: 3. This CDR3 contains 13 residues. No progression to ophthalmopathy during 18 months of follow-up defined stable disease. General study findings and limits: Also found in blood were most expanded thyroid clonotypes above 0.001.

This clonotype was seen many times. Its antigen is currently unknown. Amplification targeted TCR beta CDR3 regions from RNA transcripts. HTBI primers were used for first-round RT-PCR of the TCR CDR3. TCRdb re-called the multiplex PCR reads through MiXCR, storing one row per CDR3 protein. The sample holds about 99,000 distinct CDR3 sequences, 47% seen once. The V gene is TRBV27, the J gene TRBJ2-7; 7 nucleotides align to TRBD1. This TCR was recovered from a man aged 40-55 years with Graves' hyperthyroidism. The specimen sequenced was blood. CDR3 in DNA: TGTGCCAGCAGTGACAGGGACGCCTACGAGCAGTACTTC. Encoded protein: CASSDRDAYEQYF.